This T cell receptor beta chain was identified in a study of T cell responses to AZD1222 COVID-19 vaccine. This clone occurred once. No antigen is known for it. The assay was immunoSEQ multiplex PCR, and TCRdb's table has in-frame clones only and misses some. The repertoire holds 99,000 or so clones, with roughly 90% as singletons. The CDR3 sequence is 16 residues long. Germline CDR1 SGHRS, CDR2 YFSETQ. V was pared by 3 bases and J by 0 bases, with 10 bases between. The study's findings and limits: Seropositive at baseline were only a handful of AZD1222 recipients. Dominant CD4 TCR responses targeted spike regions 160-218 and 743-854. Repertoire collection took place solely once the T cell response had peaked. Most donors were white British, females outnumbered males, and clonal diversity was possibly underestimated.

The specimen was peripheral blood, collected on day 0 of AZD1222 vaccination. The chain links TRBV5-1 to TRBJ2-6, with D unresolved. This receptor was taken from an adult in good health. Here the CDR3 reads CASSSTTVSGANVLTF. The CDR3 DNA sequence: TGCGCCAGCAGCTCGACCACCGTCTCTGGGGCCAACGTCCTGACTTTC.